The rows below give T cell receptor beta chains drawn from one sample of a study of T cell responses to AZD1222 COVID-19 vaccine. The table came from immunoSEQ multiplex PCR; TCRdb's copy has only in-frame clones and leaves some out. The sample holds approximately 110,000 clones, about 90% seen once. The starting material was peripheral blood, obtained on day 0 of AZD1222 vaccination. The receptors derive from an adult in good health. The CDR3 runs from the conserved cysteine through the conserved F or W. Fields, in order: D gene, CDR3 length, clone size, V gene, J gene, CDR3 protein, CDR3 DNA. D genes are given only for firm matches. Not every row has a clone size; where given, it reads once, few, many or a size class.

TRBD1	15	-	TRBV18	TRBJ2-1	CASSPGTVRLDEQFF	TGTGCCAGCTCACCCGGGACAGTCCGACTCGATGAGCAGTTCTTC
-	16	-	TRBV7-8	TRBJ2-5	CASSRNTPGQPETQYF	TGTGCCAGCAGCCGAAACACACCGGGACAACCAGAGACCCAGTACTTC
-	14	-	TRBV12-5	TRBJ1-1	CASGPTGGYTEAFF	TGTGCTAGTGGTCCGACAGGAGGATACACTGAAGCTTTCTTT
TRBD1	14	once	TRBV3-1/TRBV3-2	TRBJ1-1	CASSYGQVNTEAFF	TGTGCCAGCAGCTACGGACAGGTTAACACTGAAGCTTTCTTT
-	13	-	TRBV5-1	TRBJ2-5	CASRPDSQETQYF	TGCGCCAGCAGACCAGACAGCCAAGAGACCCAGTACTTC
-	16	-	TRBV28	TRBJ2-7	CASSPAPVADSYEQYF	TGTGCCAGCAGTCCAGCCCCGGTAGCGGACTCCTACGAGCAGTACTTC
-	14	-	TRBV10-3	TRBJ1-1	CAISGGDSNTEAFF	TGTGCCATCAGTGGAGGAGATTCGAACACTGAAGCTTTCTTT
-	15	-	TRBV24-1	TRBJ2-3	CATSGSITSTDTQYF	TGTGCCACCAGTGGCAGCATCACTAGCACAGATACGCAGTATTTT
-	13	-	TRBV28	TRBJ1-2	CASSPGRHYGYTF	TGTGCCAGCAGCCCCGGGAGGCACTATGGCTACACCTTC
-	13	-	TRBV15	TRBJ1-4	CATRGETNEKLFF	TGTGCCACCCGGGGAGAGACTAATGAAAAACTGTTTTTT
-	13	-	TRBV9	TRBJ2-5	CASSVGAVETQYF	TGTGCCAGCAGCGTTGGGGCGGTTGAGACCCAGTACTTC
TRBD1	15	-	TRBV6-5	TRBJ1-2	CASSSTGQGHYGYTF	TGTGCCAGCAGTTCTACGGGACAGGGGCACTATGGCTACACCTTC
TRBD2	18	once	TRBV5-1	TRBJ2-2	CASSLAEGLAGTPGELFF	TGCGCCAGCAGCTTGGCGGAAGGACTAGCGGGGACTCCCGGGGAGCTGTTTTTT
-	15	-	TRBV28	TRBJ1-1	CASSWPGTLNTEAFF	TGTGCCAGCAGTTGGCCAGGGACCTTGAACACTGAAGCTTTCTTT